The present T cell receptor beta chain was sequenced within a study of OX40 agonist ivuxolimab in advanced cancers. Background for the entire study: The costimulatory receptor OX40 (CD134) was targeted by ivuxolimab, a fully human IgG2 agonistic monoclonal antibody. Of the roughly 52 dose-escalation patients, hepatocellular carcinoma was present in around 20, melanoma in approximately 15, renal cell carcinoma in 9 and head and neck cancer in 9. Prior anti-PD-1, anti-PD-L1 or anti-CTLA-4 therapy was permitted, and checkpoint inhibitors had been received by about 36% of dose-escalation patients. A male proportion of 82.7% and a mean age of 60 years, ranging from 23 to 79, were recorded for the dose-escalation cohort. The paper describes the monotherapy dose-escalation part (N of about 52 patients) of the phase I trial of ivuxolimab. Intravenous ivuxolimab was administered to patients every 2 weeks at six dose levels: 0.01, 0.1, 0.3, 1.5, 3 and 10 mg/kg. Partial responses were achieved by three dose-escalation patients, of whom one had hepatocellular carcinoma and two had cutaneous melanoma. The purpose of peripheral TCRbeta sequencing was to test whether ivuxolimab changed TCR sequence diversity and led to clonal T-cell expansion. Here is what the overall study found, with its caveats: After ivuxolimab, CD8+ T cells had more expanded clones than CD4+ T cells on average. Low levels of normalized T-cell clonal expansion were also seen in some nonresponding patients. At doses of 0.1 to 3.0 mg/kg, clonal expansion of both CD4+ and CD8+ blood T cells was observed from baseline to week 6. The antigen specificity of the peripheral T cells that underwent clonal expansion was not determined. In partial responders in the 0.1-3.0 mg/kg groups, normalized peripheral clonal expansion was found to be among the lowest, especially among CD8+ T cells.

Patients with a history of autoimmune disease or receiving systemic immunosuppression were excluded from the trial. In every dose cohort, peripheral blood was drawn for TCR sequencing at baseline, cycle 4 day 1, and cycle 7 day 1. The samples were drawn from a first-in-human, open-label, multicenter phase I dose-escalation trial of ivuxolimab. Adults with locally advanced or metastatic melanoma, renal cell carcinoma, hepatocellular carcinoma or head and neck squamous cell carcinoma were enrolled in the trial. Before TCR sequencing, CD4+ T cells and CD8+ T cells from peripheral blood were sorted into separate populations. Genomic DNA was isolated from the sorted cells so that the TCRbeta CDR3 region could be sequenced. The immunoSEQ Assay was used to sequence the TCRbeta CDR3 regions. TCRdb retrieved this table from immuneACCESS and kept in-frame rearrangements only. Not all clones are present; in checked studies, unresolved V genes account for under half, and no reason is known for the remainder. This sample holds some 80,000 clones; roughly 87% were observed only once. Jointly, the top ten make up 0.32% of the sample.

Inclusive of the bounding cysteine and phenylalanine, the CDR3 is 15 residues long. Of the read, only the CDR3 DNA is kept; its 45 bases are in frame from base 1. From the germline V gene, CDR1 is MDHEN and CDR2 is SYDVKM. Trimming removed 3 bases from V and 3 bases from J, leaving 12 bases between the germline ends. A word on this clone: Its antigen target is currently unknown. No base quality values were provided; no much bigger clone lies one nucleotide off.

The TCR comes from an adult with an advanced solid tumor such as melanoma, head and neck, liver or kidney cancer. This sample comprised CD4+ or CD8+ T cells sorted from blood, obtained in a trial of the OX40 agonist ivuxolimab. The V gene is TRBV28 and the J gene is TRBJ1-5, with the D gene too uncertain to name. The encoded CDR3 is CASSLPGIPNQPQHF. The nucleotide sequence reads as follows: TGTGCCAGCAGTTTGCCCGGGATCCCCAATCAGCCCCAGCATTTT.